This TCR beta chain came from a study of cytomegalovirus exposure and HLA in healthy donors. Study-level background: Of over 350 genotyped donors, roughly 81% grouped in the Caucasian-associated ancestry cluster.

Notes on this clone: Its antigen is unknown.

Study results and caveats: In a later analysis, most CMV-associated TCR beta chains appeared HLA-restricted.

Germline trimming cut 4 bases from V and 3 bases from J; bases unmatched to any gene: 2. The CDR3 is 14 residues long. Germline CDR1 and CDR2: LGHNA and YSLEER. This PCR relied on a set of 60 Vbeta primers and 13 Jbeta primers. Libraries were prepared by immunoSEQ multiplex PCR; TCRdb keeps only in-frame clonotypes and omits some of them. The sample yields some 150,000 clones, around 81% seen once. Material for sequencing was PBMCs. The origin of this receptor is a woman aged 18-35 years in good health and CMV-seropositive. The gene calls are TRBV4-3 and TRBJ1-1; 10 positions match TRBD1. CDR3 loop: CASSRGTGDTEAFF. The CDR3 nucleotides read TGCGCCAGCAGCCGCGGGACAGGGGACACTGAAGCTTTCTTT.